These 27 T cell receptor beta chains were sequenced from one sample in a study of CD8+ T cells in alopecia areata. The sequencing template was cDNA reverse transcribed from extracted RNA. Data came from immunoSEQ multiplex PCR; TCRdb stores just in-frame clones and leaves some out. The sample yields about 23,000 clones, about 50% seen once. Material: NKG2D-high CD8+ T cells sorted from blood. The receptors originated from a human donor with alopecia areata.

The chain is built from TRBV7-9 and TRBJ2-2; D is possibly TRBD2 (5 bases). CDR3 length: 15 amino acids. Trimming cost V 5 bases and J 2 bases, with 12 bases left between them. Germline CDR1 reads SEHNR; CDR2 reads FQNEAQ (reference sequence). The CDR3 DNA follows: TGTGCCAGCAGCCTCCGGGAAAGCAACACCGGGGAGCTGTTTTTT. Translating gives CASSLRESNTGELFF. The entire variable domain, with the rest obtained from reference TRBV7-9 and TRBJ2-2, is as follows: DTGVSQNPRHKITKRGQNVTFRCDPISEHNRLYWYRQTLGQGPEFLTYFQNEAQLEKSRLLSDRFSAERPKGSFSTLEIQRTEQGDSAMYLCASSLRESNTGELFFGEGSRLTVL.

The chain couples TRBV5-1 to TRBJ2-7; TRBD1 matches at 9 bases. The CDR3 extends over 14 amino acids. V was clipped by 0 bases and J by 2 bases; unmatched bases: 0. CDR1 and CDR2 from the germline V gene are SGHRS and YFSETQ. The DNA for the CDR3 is TGCGCCAGCAGCTTGGGACAGGGGGCCTACGAGCAGTACTTC. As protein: CASSLGQGAYEQYF. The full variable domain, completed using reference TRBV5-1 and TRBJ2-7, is KAGVTQTPRYLIKTRGQQVTLSCSPISGHRSVSWYQQTPGQGLQFLFEYFSETQRNKGNFPGRFSGRQFSNSRSEMNVSTLELGDSALYLCASSLGQGAYEQYFGPGTRLTVT.

The CDR3 sequence: CASRGLAGNDYEQYF. CDR3 coding DNA: TGTGCCAGCAGAGGACTAGCGGGAAACGACTACGAGCAGTACTTC. V is TRBV6-6 and J is TRBJ2-7, with 12 bases aligning to TRBD2. The trim removed 6 bases at V and 3 bases at J, leaving 6 bases unmatched. The CDR3 is made up of 15 amino acids. CDR1 and CDR2 from the germline V gene are MNHNY and SVGAGI (reference sequence).

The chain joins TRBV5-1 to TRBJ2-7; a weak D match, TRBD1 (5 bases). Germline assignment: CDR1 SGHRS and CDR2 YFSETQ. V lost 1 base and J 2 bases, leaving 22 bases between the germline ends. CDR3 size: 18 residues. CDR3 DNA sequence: TGCGCCAGCAGCTTGAGGACACCAAGCAAAGGAGCCACCTACGAGCAGTACTTC. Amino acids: CASSLRTPSKGATYEQYF.

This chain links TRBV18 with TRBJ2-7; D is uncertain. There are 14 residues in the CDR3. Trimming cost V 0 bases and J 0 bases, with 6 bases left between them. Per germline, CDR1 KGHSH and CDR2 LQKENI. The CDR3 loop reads CASSPPLRSYEQYF. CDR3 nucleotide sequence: TGTGCCAGCTCACCACCGCTTCGCTCCTACGAGCAGTACTTC. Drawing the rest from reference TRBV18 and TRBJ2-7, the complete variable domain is NAGVMQNPRHLVRRRGQEARLRCSPMKGHSHVYWYRQLPEEGLKFMVYLQKENIIDESGMPKERFSAEFPKEGPSILRIQQVVRGDSAAYFCASSPPLRSYEQYFGPGTRLTVT.

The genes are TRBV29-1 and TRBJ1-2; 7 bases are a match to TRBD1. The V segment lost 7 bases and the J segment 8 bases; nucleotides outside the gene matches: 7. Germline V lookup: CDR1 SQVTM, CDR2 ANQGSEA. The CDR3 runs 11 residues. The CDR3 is CSASDRDGYTF. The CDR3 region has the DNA TGCAGCGCTTCAGACAGGGACGGCTACACCTTC.

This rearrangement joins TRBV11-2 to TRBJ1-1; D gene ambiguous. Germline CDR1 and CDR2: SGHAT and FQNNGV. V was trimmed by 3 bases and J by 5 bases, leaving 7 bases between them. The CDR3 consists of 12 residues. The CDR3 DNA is TGTGCCAGCAGCTTTTCGGGAACTGAAGCTTTCTTT. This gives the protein CASSFSGTEAFF. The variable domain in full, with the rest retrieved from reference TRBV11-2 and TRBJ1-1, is EAGVAQSPRYKIIEKRQSVAFWCNPISGHATLYWYQQILGQGPKLLIQFQNNGVVDDSQLPKDRFSAERLKGVDSTLKIQPAKLEDSAVYLCASSFSGTEAFFGQGTRLTVV.

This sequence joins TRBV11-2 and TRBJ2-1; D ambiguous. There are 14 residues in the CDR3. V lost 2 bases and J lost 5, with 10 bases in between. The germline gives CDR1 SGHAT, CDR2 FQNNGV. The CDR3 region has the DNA TGTGCCAGCAGCTTACCTCTTCCGGACAATGAGCAGTTCTTC. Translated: CASSLPLPDNEQFF.

CDR3 amino acids: CASTVSGRAQETQYF. The CDR3, as DNA: TGTGCCAGTACCGTTAGCGGGAGGGCCCAAGAGACCCAGTACTTC. This chain joins TRBV19 and TRBJ2-5; TRBD2 matches at 11 bases. J was trimmed by 1 base and V by 7 bases; bases with no gene match: 5. Germline values: CDR1 LNHDA, CDR2 SQIVND (reference sequence). The CDR3 is 15 amino acids.

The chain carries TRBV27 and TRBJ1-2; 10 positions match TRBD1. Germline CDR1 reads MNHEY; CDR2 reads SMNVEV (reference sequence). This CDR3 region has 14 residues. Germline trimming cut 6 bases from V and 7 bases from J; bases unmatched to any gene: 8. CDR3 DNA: TGTGCCAGCAGCACGACAGGGGGCGTAGGTGGCTACACCTTC. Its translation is CASSTTGGVGGYTF.

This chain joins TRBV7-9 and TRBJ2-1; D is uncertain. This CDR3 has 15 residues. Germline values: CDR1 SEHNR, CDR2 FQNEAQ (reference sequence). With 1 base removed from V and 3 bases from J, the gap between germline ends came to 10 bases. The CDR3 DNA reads TGTGCCAGCAGCTTAGTAGGTCTAGGCTACAATGAGCAGTTCTTC. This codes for CASSLVGLGYNEQFF. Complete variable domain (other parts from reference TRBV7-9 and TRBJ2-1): DTGVSQNPRHKITKRGQNVTFRCDPISEHNRLYWYRQTLGQGPEFLTYFQNEAQLEKSRLLSDRFSAERPKGSFSTLEIQRTEQGDSAMYLCASSLVGLGYNEQFFGPGTRLTVL.

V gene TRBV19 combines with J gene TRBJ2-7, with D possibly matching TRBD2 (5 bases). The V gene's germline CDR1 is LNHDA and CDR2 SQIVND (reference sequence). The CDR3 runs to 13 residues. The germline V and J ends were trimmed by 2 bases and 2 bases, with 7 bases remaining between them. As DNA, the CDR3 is TGTGCCAGTAGTATAACGGGGACCTACGAGCAGTACTTC. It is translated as CASSITGTYEQYF.

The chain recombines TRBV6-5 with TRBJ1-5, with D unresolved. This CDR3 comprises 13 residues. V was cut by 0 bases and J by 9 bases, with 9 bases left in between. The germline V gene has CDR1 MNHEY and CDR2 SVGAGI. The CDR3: CASSYSIGGPQHF. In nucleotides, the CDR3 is TGTGCCAGCAGTTACTCGATAGGCGGGCCCCAGCATTTT.

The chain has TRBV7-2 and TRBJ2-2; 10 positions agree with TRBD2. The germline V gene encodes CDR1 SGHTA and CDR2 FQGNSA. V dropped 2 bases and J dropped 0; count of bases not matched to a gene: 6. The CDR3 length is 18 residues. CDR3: CASSLLSLAGANTGELFF. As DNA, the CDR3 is TGTGCCAGCAGCTTATTGTCCCTAGCGGGAGCGAACACCGGGGAGCTGTTTTTT.

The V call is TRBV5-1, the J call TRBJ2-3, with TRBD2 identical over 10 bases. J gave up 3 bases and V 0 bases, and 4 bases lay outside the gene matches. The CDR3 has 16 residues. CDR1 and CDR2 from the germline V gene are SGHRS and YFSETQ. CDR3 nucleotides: TGCGCCAGCAGCTTGGGGTCTAGCGGGAGTACAGATACGCAGTATTTT. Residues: CASSLGSSGSTDTQYF.

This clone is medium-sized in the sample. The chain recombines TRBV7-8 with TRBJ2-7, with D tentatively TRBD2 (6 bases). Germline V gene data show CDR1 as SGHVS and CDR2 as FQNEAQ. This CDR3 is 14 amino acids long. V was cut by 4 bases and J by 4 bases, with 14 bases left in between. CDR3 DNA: TGTGCCAGCAGCTCATCGACTAGGTCGTACGAGCAGTACTTC. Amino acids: CASSSSTRSYEQYF.

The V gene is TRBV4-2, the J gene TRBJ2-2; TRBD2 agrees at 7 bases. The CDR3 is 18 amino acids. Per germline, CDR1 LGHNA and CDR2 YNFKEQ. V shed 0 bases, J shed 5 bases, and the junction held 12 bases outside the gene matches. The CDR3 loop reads CASSQDPLDRGGTGELFF. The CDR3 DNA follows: TGTGCCAGCAGCCAAGACCCACTAGATCGGGGAGGGACCGGGGAGCTGTTTTTT.

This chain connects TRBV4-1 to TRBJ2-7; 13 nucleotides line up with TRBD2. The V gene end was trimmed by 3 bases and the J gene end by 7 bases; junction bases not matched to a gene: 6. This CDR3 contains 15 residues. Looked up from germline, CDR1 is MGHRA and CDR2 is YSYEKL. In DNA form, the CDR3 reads TGCGCCAGCAGCCATACTAGCGGGAGGGCCAGGGAGCAGTACTTC. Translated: CASSHTSGRAREQYF.

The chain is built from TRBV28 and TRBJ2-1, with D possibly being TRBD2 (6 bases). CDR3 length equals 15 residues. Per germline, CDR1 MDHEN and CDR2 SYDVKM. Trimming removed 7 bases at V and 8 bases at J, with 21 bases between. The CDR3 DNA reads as TGTGCCAGCAATCCCGTTTTCCGGAGGGCCGATGAGCAGTTCTTC. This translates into CASNPVFRRADEQFF.

CDR3 amino acids: CSVDVGVYGYTF. CDR3 nucleotides: TGCAGCGTTGATGTAGGGGTCTATGGCTACACCTTC. The chain links TRBV29-1 to TRBJ1-2; TRBD1 might be the D (5 bases). The germline V gene has CDR1 SQVTM and CDR2 ANQGSEA. The CDR3 is 12 residues long. V was trimmed by 3 bases and J by 4 bases, leaving 9 bases between them.

The CDR3 here is CSVEFRPGNEQFF. In DNA form, the CDR3 reads TGCAGCGTTGAATTCCGACCTGGGAATGAGCAGTTCTTC. V gene TRBV29-1 combines with J gene TRBJ2-1; no firm D call. The CDR3 totals 13 residues. Between the trimmed V and J ends, which lost 2 bases and 7 bases, there was a span of 12 bases. In germline, CDR1 is SQVTM, CDR2 ANQGSEA.

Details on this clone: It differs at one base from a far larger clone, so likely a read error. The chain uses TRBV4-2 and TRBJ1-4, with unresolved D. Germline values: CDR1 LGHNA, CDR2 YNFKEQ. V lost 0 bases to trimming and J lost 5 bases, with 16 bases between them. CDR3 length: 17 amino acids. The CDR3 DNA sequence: TGTGCCAGCAGCCAAGATACGGCCGAGACTCTCAATGAAAAACTGTTTTTT. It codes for CASSQDTAETLNEKLFF.

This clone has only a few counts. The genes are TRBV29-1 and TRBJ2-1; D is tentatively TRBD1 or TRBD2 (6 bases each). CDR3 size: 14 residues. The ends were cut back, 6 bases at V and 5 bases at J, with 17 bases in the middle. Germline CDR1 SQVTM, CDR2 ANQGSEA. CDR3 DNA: TGCAGCGTCGCGCCGGGGGCAGGCAACAATGAGCAGTTCTTC. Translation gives CSVAPGAGNNEQFF.

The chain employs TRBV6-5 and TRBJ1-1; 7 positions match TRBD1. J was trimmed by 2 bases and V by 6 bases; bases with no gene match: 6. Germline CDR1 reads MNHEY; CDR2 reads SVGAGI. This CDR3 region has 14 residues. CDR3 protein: CASRPGTENTEAFF. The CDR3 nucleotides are TGTGCCAGCAGACCCGGGACAGAAAACACTGAAGCTTTCTTT.

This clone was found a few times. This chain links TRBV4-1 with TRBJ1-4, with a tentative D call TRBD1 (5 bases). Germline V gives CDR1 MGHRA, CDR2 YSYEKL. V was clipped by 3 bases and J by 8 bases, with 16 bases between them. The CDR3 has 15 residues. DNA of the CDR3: TGCGCCAGCAGCCAGAGCCGGGGACGCCCCGAAAAACTGTTTTTT. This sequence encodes CASSQSRGRPEKLFF.

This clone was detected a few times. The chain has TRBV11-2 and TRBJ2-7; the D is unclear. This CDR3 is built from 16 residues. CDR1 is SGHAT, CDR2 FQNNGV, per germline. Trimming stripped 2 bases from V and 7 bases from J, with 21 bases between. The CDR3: CASSLMGLKTSSEQYF. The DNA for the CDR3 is TGTGCCAGCAGCTTAATGGGTCTTAAGACCTCCTCTGAGCAGTACTTC.

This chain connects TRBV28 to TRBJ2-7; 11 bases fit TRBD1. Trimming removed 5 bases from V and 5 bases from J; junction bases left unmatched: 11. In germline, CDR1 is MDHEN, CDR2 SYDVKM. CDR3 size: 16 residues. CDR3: CASSAGPRDRGNEQYF. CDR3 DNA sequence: TGTGCCAGCAGTGCCGGACCCCGGGACAGGGGGAACGAGCAGTACTTC. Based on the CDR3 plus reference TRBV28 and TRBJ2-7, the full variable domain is DVKVTQSSRYLVKRTGEKVFLECVQDMDHENMFWYRQDPGLGLRLIYFSYDVKMKEKGDIPEGYSVSREKKERFSLILESASTNQTSMYLCASSAGPRDRGNEQYFGPGTRLTVT.